The 10 T cell receptor beta chains given below trace back to one sample, sequenced in a study of blood T cell repertoires in COVID-19 (dated by TCRdb to about 2020). Library preparation was by the immunoSEQ multiplex PCR assay. TCRdb took this table from immuneACCESS and kept in-frame rearrangements with V and J called. Such tables lack part of the clones; where checked against another copy, unresolved V genes explain under half of the gap, and the rest is unexplained. In all, the sample holds 130,000 to 150,000 clones, and 88% of those were seen once. Clones ranked in the top ten supply approximately 1.5% of the sample. Sequenced input: peripheral blood. These receptors came from a woman in her forties or fifties with acute or convalescent COVID-19.

CDR3 nucleotides: TGTGCCAGCAGCAACCCGGGACTAGGGGGCAATGAGCAGTTCTTC. This sequence encodes CASSNPGLGGNEQFF. This chain connects TRBV7-9 to TRBJ2-1, with TRBD2 matching over 8 bases. CDR1 and CDR2 (germline): SEHNR, FQNEAQ (reference sequence). The CDR3 length is 15 residues. The J segment lost 6 bases and the V segment lost 5 bases, leaving 9 bases of the junction unmatched.

The rearrangement uses TRBV12-3 or TRBV12-4 and TRBJ1-5; D not resolved. Between the trimmed V and J ends, which lost 1 base and 9 bases, there was a span of 10 bases. The CDR3 runs to 13 residues. CDR3 sequence reads: CASSLGPRRPQHF. CDR3 nucleotides: TGTGCCAGCAGTTTAGGGCCCCGGAGGCCCCAGCATTTT.

The chain is built from TRBV6-6 and TRBJ1-5; D remains unclear. The CDR3 totals 14 residues. The germline gives CDR1 MNHNY, CDR2 SVGAGI (reference sequence). V lost 2 bases to trimming and J lost 8 bases, with 13 bases between them. The CDR3 nucleotides read TGTGCCAGCAGTTACCTCGACGTTCGGGAGCCCCAGCATTTT. Amino acids: CASSYLDVREPQHF.

This chain uses TRBV12-3 or TRBV12-4 with TRBJ2-2; perhaps TRBD2 as D (6 bases). CDR3 size: 13 residues. Trimming pared 3 bases from V and 7 bases from J, leaving 9 bases between. Here the CDR3 reads CASSLEGSGELFF. As DNA, the CDR3 is TGTGCCAGCAGTTTGGAGGGGAGCGGGGAGCTGTTTTTT.

This rearrangement joins TRBV21-1 to TRBJ1-1. TRBV21-1 is a listed pseudogene. The CDR3 is 14 amino acids. CDR3 residues: CASSKYYRNTEAFF. CDR3 nucleotides: TGTGCCAGCAGCAAATACTATAGGAACACTGAAGCTTTCTTT.

The genes are TRBV19 and TRBJ2-7; 9 bases fit TRBD2. The germline CDR1 and CDR2 sequences are LNHDA and SQIVND (reference sequence). This CDR3 is 16 amino acids long. The ends lost 0 bases at V and 2 bases at J; junction bases unmatched: 5. In DNA, the CDR3 is TGTGCCAGTAGTATAGAGAATAGCGGGGGCGCCTACGAGCAGTACTTC. This translates into CASSIENSGGAYEQYF.

The chain carries TRBV7-9 and TRBJ2-1, with 8 nucleotides matching TRBD2. V shed 2 bases and J 5 bases; nucleotides not matched to a gene: 8. Germline V gene sequence: CDR1 SEHNR, CDR2 FQNEAQ (reference sequence). The CDR3 runs to 16 residues. CDR3 in DNA: TGTGCCAGCAGCTTACGGCGGGAGGTTTTGGACAATGAGCAGTTCTTC. Translating it yields CASSLRREVLDNEQFF.

The chain couples TRBV19 to TRBJ1-3; 8 bases are a match to TRBD1. From germline, CDR1 is LNHDA and CDR2 SQIVND (reference sequence). Trimming cost V 4 bases and J 2 bases; bases outside gene matches: 10. This CDR3 comprises 17 residues. In DNA form, the CDR3 reads TGTGCCAGTAGTAGCCCCGACAGGGGAACGACTGGAAACACCATATATTTT. As protein: CASSSPDRGTTGNTIYF.

The V call is TRBV19, the J call TRBJ2-1, with TRBD2 identical over 11 bases. This CDR3 region has 16 residues. Germline values: CDR1 LNHDA, CDR2 SQIVND (reference sequence). V was pared by 9 bases and J by 7 bases, with 14 bases of the junction left unmatched. As DNA, the CDR3 is TGTGCCAGCGCCCCCACCGTGGCTAGCGGGGGGAATGAGCAGTTCTTC. It translates to CASAPTVASGGNEQFF.

The V and J genes are TRBV30 and TRBJ1-4, with 9 bases matching TRBD1. The CDR3 totals 12 residues. Germline lookup yields CDR1 GTSNPN and CDR2 SVGIG (reference sequence). J was trimmed by 8 bases and V by 7 bases; bases with no gene match: 5. Written as DNA, the CDR3 is TGTGCCTTGGACAGGGGTGGCGAAAAACTGTTTTTT. It yields the protein CALDRGGEKLFF.